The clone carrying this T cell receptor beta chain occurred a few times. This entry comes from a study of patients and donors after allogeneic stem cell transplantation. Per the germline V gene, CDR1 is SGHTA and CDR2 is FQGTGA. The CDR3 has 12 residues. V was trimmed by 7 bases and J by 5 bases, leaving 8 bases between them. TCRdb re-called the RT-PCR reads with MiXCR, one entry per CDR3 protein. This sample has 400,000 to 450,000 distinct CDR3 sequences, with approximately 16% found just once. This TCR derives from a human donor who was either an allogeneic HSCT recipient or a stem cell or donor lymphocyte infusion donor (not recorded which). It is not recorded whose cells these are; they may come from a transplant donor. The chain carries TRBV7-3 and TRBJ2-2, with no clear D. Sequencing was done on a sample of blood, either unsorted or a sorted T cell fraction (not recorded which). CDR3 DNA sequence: TGTGCCAGCAATCCAGGAACCGGGGAGCTGTTTTTT. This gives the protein CASNPGTGELFF.